Below are 21 T cell receptor beta chains sequenced from a single sample in a study of T cell responses to AZD1222 COVID-19 vaccine. TCRdb keeps only in-frame clones here, not all; method: immunoSEQ multiplex PCR. The sample comprises 200,000 or so clones, approximately 93% of which are singletons, and about 1% rests with the top ten. Sequences were derived from peripheral blood, sampled 28 days after the second AZD1222 dose. Receptors originate from an adult who received the AZD1222 COVID-19 vaccine.

The rearrangement links TRBV12-3 or TRBV12-4 to TRBJ1-2; D is uncertain. There are 13 residues in the CDR3. The V end lost 5 bases, the J end lost 7 bases, and 14 bases lay between the germline ends. The CDR3 coding sequence is TGTGCCAGCAGTCCCACGGGAAGGGCTGGCTACACCTTC. It encodes CASSPTGRAGYTF.

The chain is built from TRBV3-1 (or the pseudogene TRBV3-2) and TRBJ1-2; no definite D call. Trimming removed 0 bases from V and 8 bases from J, with 10 bases in between. Germline loops: CDR1 LGHDT, CDR2 YNNKEL (reference sequence). There are 13 residues in the CDR3. The CDR3 spells CASSQEVRRGYTF. DNA of the CDR3: TGTGCCAGCAGCCAAGAAGTAAGACGGGGCTACACCTTC.

The V and J genes are TRBV25-1 and TRBJ1-2, with 10 bases aligning to TRBD1. This CDR3 has 15 amino acids. Germline V lookup: CDR1 MGHDK, CDR2 SYGVNS. Unmatched junction bases numbered 7, after V lost 3 bases and J lost 6 bases. CDR3 in amino acids: CASSEPGQGNNGYTF. The CDR3 DNA is TGTGCCAGCAGTGAGCCGGGACAGGGGAATAATGGCTACACCTTC.

This chain connects TRBV28 to TRBJ1-5; D possibly corresponds to TRBD1 (5 bases). Germline loops: CDR1 MDHEN, CDR2 SYDVKM. V was cut by 3 bases and J by 0 bases, with 12 bases left in between. This CDR3 is built from 16 residues. In DNA, the CDR3 is TGTGCCAGCAGTTTTTTGGGGGGATATAGCAATCAGCCCCAGCATTTT. Protein sequence: CASSFLGGYSNQPQHF.

The J gene is TRBJ2-1, the V gene TRBV10-3; a possible D gene is TRBD1 (6 bases). Per germline, CDR1 ENHRY and CDR2 SYGVKD. The CDR3 covers 14 residues. V dropped 6 bases and J dropped 0 bases, with 9 bases sitting between them. CDR3 coding DNA: TGTGCCATCAGGGACAGAGACTCCTACAATGAGCAGTTCTTC. Its translation: CAIRDRDSYNEQFF.

This chain connects TRBV5-1 to TRBJ2-3; D is perhaps TRBD2 (6 bases). The CDR3 loop spans 14 amino acids. The ends were cut back, 4 bases at V and 6 bases at J, with 15 bases in the middle. Germline values: CDR1 SGHRS, CDR2 YFSETQ. CDR3 DNA sequence: TGCGCCAGCAGCCCGGGACTCCCTTCGGATACGCAGTATTTT. Its protein is CASSPGLPSDTQYF.

This rearrangement joins TRBV10-1 to TRBJ1-5; 7 bases map to TRBD1. V shed 5 bases, J shed 3 bases, and the junction held 4 bases outside the gene matches. This CDR3 has 14 amino acids. Germline lookup yields CDR1 WNHNN and CDR2 SYGVQD (reference sequence). The CDR3 loop reads CASSPTGVNQPQHF. CDR3 nucleotide sequence: TGCGCCAGCAGTCCCACAGGGGTCAATCAGCCCCAGCATTTT.

A word on this clone: At the DNA level, this CDR3 is encoded by other sequences in the same sample as well. The chain has TRBV9 and TRBJ1-6; D is perhaps TRBD1 (5 bases). The germline V gene encodes CDR1 SGDLS and CDR2 YYNGEE. CDR3 length equals 14 residues. The germline V and J ends were trimmed by 0 bases and 5 bases, with 6 bases remaining between them. The DNA of the CDR3 is TGTGCCAGCAGCGTAGTACAGGATAATTCACCCCTCCACTTT. It translates to CASSVVQDNSPLHF.

The CDR3 DNA follows: TGTGCCAGCAGCCCTTTAACGGATACAACTAATGAAAAACTGTTTTTT. Protein sequence: CASSPLTDTTNEKLFF. V and J are TRBV6-2 or TRBV6-3 and TRBJ1-4; no definite D call. Trimming stripped 6 bases from V and 0 bases from J, with 14 bases between. CDR1 and CDR2 (germline): MNHEY, SVGEGT. The CDR3 runs 16 residues.

V and J are TRBV10-1 and TRBJ2-7; D unclear. Trimming stripped 2 bases from V and 9 bases from J, with 17 bases between. CDR1 and CDR2 from the germline V gene are WNHNN and SYGVQD (reference sequence). The CDR3 sequence is 14 residues long. CDR3 loop: CASSELIKPGGQYF. CDR3 bases: TGCGCCAGCAGTGAGCTTATCAAACCGGGTGGGCAGTACTTC.

This sequence joins TRBV3-1 (or the pseudogene TRBV3-2) and TRBJ1-2; the match to TRBD1 covers 9 bases. CDR3 length: 14 amino acids. Trimming took 6 bases from V and 3 from J; bases not matched to a gene: 5. Germline V gene lookup returns CDR1 LGHDT and CDR2 YNNKEL (reference sequence). The DNA of the CDR3 is TGTGCCAGCAGGCCCACAGGGGGCGACTATGGCTACACCTTC. Its protein product is CASRPTGGDYGYTF.

This chain links TRBV6-5 with TRBJ2-7, with D tentatively TRBD1 (6 bases). V shed 6 bases and J shed 1 base, with 10 bases lying between them. This CDR3 is built from 13 residues. Germline CDR1 and CDR2: MNHEY and SVGAGI. CDR3: CASSTGRSYEQYF. CDR3 sequence (DNA): TGTGCCAGCAGCACAGGGCGATCCTACGAGCAGTACTTC.

The rearrangement links TRBV28 to TRBJ2-3, with 9 bases lining up with TRBD1. There are 14 residues in the CDR3. The V gene's germline CDR1 is MDHEN and CDR2 SYDVKM. V trimming: 7 bases; J trimming: 4 bases; junction bases outside the gene matches: 6. CDR3 region: CASMVQGAADTQYF. The CDR3 DNA reads TGTGCCAGCATGGTACAGGGGGCCGCAGATACGCAGTATTTT.

V gene TRBV28 combines with J gene TRBJ1-1; D is unclear. CDR1 is MDHEN, CDR2 SYDVKM, per germline. This CDR3 has 17 amino acids. V was cut by 7 bases and J by 1 base, with 22 bases left in between. The CDR3: CASTSNRLTRPNTEAFF. As DNA, the CDR3 is TGTGCCAGCACTTCAAATCGACTCACCCGGCCGAACACTGAAGCTTTCTTT.

J is TRBJ2-3 and V is TRBV10-1, with 10 nucleotides matching TRBD2. Losses at the gene ends were 0 bases for V and 7 bases for J; bases not matched to a gene: 7. The CDR3 has 16 residues. Germline V lookup: CDR1 WNHNN, CDR2 SYGVQD (reference sequence). Written as DNA, the CDR3 is TGCGCCAGCAGTGAGTCGGCTAGCGGGGGATTATATACGCAGTATTTT. Translating it yields CASSESASGGLYTQYF.

The chain links TRBV7-9 to TRBJ2-2, with D possibly matching TRBD2 (6 bases). V was clipped by 7 bases and J by 3 bases, with 6 bases between them. Germline CDR1 is SEHNR and CDR2 is FQNEAQ (reference sequence). The CDR3 length is 12 residues. CDR3 DNA: TGTGCCAGCACGGGAGACACCGGGGAGCTGTTTTTT. This sequence encodes CASTGDTGELFF.

The chain combines TRBV28 with TRBJ1-2, with a tentative D call TRBD1 (6 bases). Germline CDR1 is MDHEN and CDR2 is SYDVKM. CDR3 length: 16 amino acids. V was cut by 4 bases and J by 2 bases, with 17 bases left in between. CDR3 nucleotides: TGTGCCAGCAGTTCAGGGGCAGTGCCTGCGAACTATGGCTACACCTTC. Translated: CASSSGAVPANYGYTF.

V gene TRBV6-1 combines with J gene TRBJ2-7; perhaps TRBD1 as D (6 bases). The V end lost 2 bases, the J end lost 4 bases, and 9 bases lay between the germline ends. The CDR3 is made up of 13 amino acids. Per germline, CDR1 MNHNS and CDR2 SASEGT. The CDR3 DNA follows: TGTGCCAGCAGTGAATACAGGGCGTACGAGCAGTACTTC. This gives the protein CASSEYRAYEQYF.

The V and J genes are TRBV5-1 and TRBJ1-1; possible D gene TRBD1, 5 bases. CDR1 and CDR2 (germline): SGHRS, YFSETQ. Trimming removed 1 base from V and 7 bases from J, with 11 bases in between. The CDR3 has 13 residues. CDR3 nucleotides: TGCGCCAGCAGCTTGTTCCGGGGCAATGAAGCTTTCTTT. Its protein product is CASSLFRGNEAFF.

The rearrangement uses TRBV2 and TRBJ1-5, with D perhaps TRBD1 (6 bases). The CDR3 is 14 residues long. Deletions cut 7 bases from V and 4 bases from J, with 14 bases between. The germline V gene encodes CDR1 SNHLY and CDR2 FYNNEI. CDR3 amino acids: CASTTEGGNQPQHF. CDR3 DNA: TGTGCCAGCACCACCGAAGGGGGAAATCAGCCCCAGCATTTT.

A single count supports this clone. V usage is TRBV6-1 and J usage is TRBJ1-2, with 8 bases that match TRBD1. V lost 3 bases to trimming and J lost 4 bases; unmatched junction nucleotides: 7. This CDR3 comprises 15 residues. In germline, CDR1 is MNHNS, CDR2 SASEGT. The CDR3 loop reads CASSDARGLVYGYTF. The CDR3 DNA sequence: TGTGCCAGCAGTGACGCCAGGGGGCTAGTCTATGGCTACACCTTC.